These 15 T cell receptor beta chains came from one sample sequenced in a study of early T cells in non-severe SARS-CoV-2 infection. TCRdb reprocessed the 5' RACE reads via MiXCR and lists one record per CDR3 protein. The sample has approximately 50,000 distinct CDR3 sequences, roughly 9.3% seen once. The sample comprised whole blood. The receptors stem from an adult who was a healthcare worker with PCR-confirmed SARS-CoV-2 infection or an uninfected control (not recorded which).

The V call is TRBV6-6, the J call TRBJ1-1; D possibly corresponds to TRBD1 (5 bases). The CDR3 runs 12 residues. CDR1 MNHNY and CDR2 SVGAGI come from the germline V gene (reference sequence). V was cut by 7 bases and J by 10 bases, with 16 bases left in between. The CDR3 protein is CASNEHRWGAFF. The CDR3 DNA follows: TGTGCCAGCAACGAACACAGGTGGGGAGCTTTCTTT.

This clonotype appeared a few times. The chain carries TRBV7-9 and TRBJ2-7; D not resolved. The CDR3 runs to 14 residues. CDR1 SEHNR and CDR2 FQNEAQ come from the germline V gene (reference sequence). V lost 4 bases and J lost 5, with 15 bases in between. Here the CDR3 DNA reads TGTGCCAGCAGCTCCCGCCCCCCGCTGGACGAGCAGTACTTC. Amino acid sequence: CASSSRPPLDEQYF.

The sample holds many counts of this clonotype. V is TRBV19 and J is TRBJ1-2; D is perhaps TRBD1 (5 bases). This CDR3 contains 15 residues. Germline V CDR1 and CDR2: LNHDA, SQIVND (reference sequence). V was cut by 10 bases and J by 3 bases, with 21 bases left in between. The CDR3: CATTVPGEPYYGYTF. The CDR3 DNA reads as TGTGCCACGACAGTTCCGGGGGAGCCTTACTATGGCTACACCTTC.

This clonotype occurred many times. This CDR3 reads CASSLFNSGNTIYF. CDR3 DNA: TGTGCCAGCAGCCTGTTTAACTCTGGAAACACCATATATTTT. The J gene is TRBJ1-3, the V gene TRBV28; D is ambiguous. Trimming left V 6 bases short and J 0 bases short, with 9 bases between. CDR1 and CDR2 from the germline V gene are MDHEN and SYDVKM. The CDR3 is 14 residues long. The full variable domain, completed using reference TRBV28 and TRBJ1-3, is DVKVTQSSRYLVKRTGEKVFLECVQDMDHENMFWYRQDPGLGLRLIYFSYDVKMKEKGDIPEGYSVSREKKERFSLILESASTNQTSMYLCASSLFNSGNTIYFGEGSWLTVV.

This chain links TRBV20-1 with TRBJ2-7, with 7 bases that match TRBD1. CDR1 DFQATT and CDR2 SNEGSKA come from the germline V gene (reference sequence). The CDR3 totals 14 residues. The trim removed 4 bases at V and 3 bases at J, leaving 9 bases unmatched. CDR3 in DNA: TGCAGTGCTAAGGGGACAGCAAACTACTACGAGCAGTACTTC. Amino acids: CSAKGTANYYEQYF.

The rearrangement joins TRBV15 to TRBJ2-1, with TRBD2 identical over 9 bases. CDR3 length: 15 amino acids. Germline V CDR1 and CDR2: LNHNV, YYDKDF (reference sequence). The ends lost 5 bases at V and 9 bases at J; junction bases unmatched: 11. The CDR3 coding sequence is TGTGCCACCAGCCCTCGTAGCGGGAGCGGTACTGAGCAGTTCTTC. It translates to CATSPRSGSGTEQFF.

Note on this clonotype: A read error may be the cause here, since a much bigger clone is one base away. V is TRBV29-1 and J is TRBJ2-1; possible D gene TRBD2, 6 bases. From germline, CDR1 is SQVTM and CDR2 ANQGSEA. V dropped 8 bases and J dropped 9 bases, with 23 bases sitting between them. There are 14 residues in the CDR3. This CDR3 is CSSRVTGGIGEQFF. In nucleotides, the CDR3 is TGCAGCTCCCGGGTTACTGGCGGGATTGGTGAGCAGTTCTTC.

This clonotype was counted ten times or more. The rearrangement uses TRBV4-1 and TRBJ2-5, with TRBD1 matching over 9 bases. The CDR3 loop spans 14 amino acids. CDR1 and CDR2 (germline): MGHRA, YSYEKL. V lost 5 bases to trimming and J lost 4 bases; unmatched junction nucleotides: 5. The chain's CDR3 is CASSYRGLPETQYF. The CDR3 DNA reads as TGCGCCAGCAGCTACAGGGGGCTCCCAGAGACCCAGTACTTC.

In this sample, this clonotype turned up a few times. The chain links TRBV5-1 to TRBJ1-4; 8 bases match TRBD1. This CDR3 is built from 15 residues. Germline CDR1 SGHRS, CDR2 YFSETQ. The ends lost 7 bases at V and 2 bases at J; junction bases unmatched: 7. Here the CDR3 reads CASGPRTGTNEKLFF. The CDR3 region has the DNA TGCGCCAGCGGCCCCAGGACAGGGACTAATGAAAAACTGTTTTTT.

This clonotype showed up just a few times. The chain is built from TRBV29-1 and TRBJ2-7; D remains ambiguous. The V gene's germline CDR1 is SQVTM and CDR2 ANQGSEA. The CDR3 totals 12 residues. Trimming took 4 bases from V and 5 from J, leaving 12 bases between them. CDR3 protein: CSVVLGNHEQYF. CDR3 sequence (DNA): TGCAGCGTTGTGTTGGGTAACCACGAGCAGTACTTC.

This clonotype was counted ten times or more. V is TRBV21-1 and J is TRBJ2-1; the table's D call, TRBD1, was not checked against the DNA. TRBV21-1 has pseudogene status. CDR3 length equals 16 residues. The CDR3 DNA is TGTGCCAGCAGCAAAGGAGACACTTTTCCGGGAGAGGGGCAGTTCTTC. It is translated as CASSKGDTFPGEGQFF.

The sample holds many counts of this clonotype. The chain carries TRBV7-9 and TRBJ2-3; TRBD2 aligns across 12 bases. The CDR3 runs to 15 residues. V lost 5 bases to trimming and J lost 4 bases; unmatched junction nucleotides: 4. Germline assignment: CDR1 SEHNR and CDR2 FQNEAQ (reference sequence). CDR3 sequence reads: CASSLTSGRADTQYF. For the CDR3, the DNA is TGTGCCAGCAGCCTGACTAGCGGGAGAGCAGATACGCAGTATTTT.

In its sample, this clonotype was seen many times. The rearrangement joins TRBV27 to TRBJ2-7; TRBD1 matches 8 bases. Germline-derived CDR1 and CDR2 are MNHEY and SMNVEV (reference sequence). The CDR3 is 16 residues long. V shed 2 bases and J 4 bases; nucleotides not matched to a gene: 10. This chain's CDR3 is CASSLVPDRAGYEQYF. CDR3 nucleotides: TGTGCCAGCAGTTTAGTACCGGACAGGGCGGGGTACGAGCAGTACTTC.

This chain uses TRBV9 with TRBJ2-7; 7 bases are shared with TRBD1. This CDR3 comprises 14 residues. The junction had 11 bases not matched to a gene; V was cut back by 4 bases and J by 7 bases. Germline V lookup: CDR1 SGDLS, CDR2 YYNGEE. The chain's CDR3 is CASSKQGFSGEQYF. CDR3 bases: TGTGCCAGCAGCAAACAGGGGTTTTCAGGGGAGCAGTACTTC.

This clonotype came up many times. The chain combines TRBV6-5 with TRBJ2-3, with 9 bases that match TRBD1. The CDR3 has 15 residues. Per the germline V gene, CDR1 is MNHEY and CDR2 is SVGAGI. Trimming took 5 bases from V and 6 from J; bases not matched to a gene: 9. The CDR3 is CASSAGTGRVDTQYF. Written as DNA, the CDR3 is TGTGCCAGCAGTGCTGGGACAGGGAGGGTTGATACGCAGTATTTT.